A selection of T cell receptor beta chains follows, all from one sample in a study of T-cell reconstitution after alpha-beta-depleted transplantation in children. TCRdb fed the PCR reads into MiXCR, producing one record per CDR3 protein. This repertoire shows 280,000 or so distinct CDR3 sequences, under 14% found once; its top ten account for around 20%. The sequencing here drew on peripheral blood, taken 180 days after TCRalphabeta/CD19-depleted stem cell transplant. All receptors derive from a male patient under 10 years old who had a stem cell transplant for chronic granulomatous disease, so the T cells may come from the graft donor. Both conserved end residues are part of each CDR3. The order of the fields is J gene, V gene, D gene, clone size, CDR3 protein, CDR3 DNA. D genes are given only for firm matches. Expanded clones are given a class, and other clones once, few, many or no size at all.

>TRBJ2-3|TRBV5-1|TRBD2|many
CASSLAAGVDTQYF
TGCGCCAGCAGCTTAGCTGCGGGGGTAGATACGCAGTATTTT
>TRBJ2-7|TRBV29-1|TRBD1|many
CSVDTGAPRRQYF
TGCAGCGTTGATACAGGGGCGCCCCGGAGGCAGTACTTC
>TRBJ2-2|TRBV6-1|-|many
CASSDVRPGELFF
TGTGCCAGCAGTGACGTGCGGCCCGGGGAGCTGTTTTTT
>TRBJ2-2|TRBV12-3/TRBV12-4|TRBD2|many
CASSQTSGRVFF
TGTGCCAGCAGTCAGACTAGCGGGAGGGTGTTTTTT
>TRBJ2-3|TRBV5-1|TRBD2|many
CASSLVSGRFTDTQYF
TGCGCCAGCAGCTTGGTCTCCGGGAGGTTCACAGATACGCAGTATTTT
>TRBJ1-2|TRBV11-2|-|many
CASNPAGYGYTF
TGTGCCAGCAACCCCGCGGGCTATGGCTACACCTTC
>TRBJ2-3|TRBV18|-|few
CASAMSPTYTDTQYF
TGTGCCTCTGCTATGTCTCCGACCTACACAGATACGCAGTATTTT
>TRBJ2-7|TRBV15|-|many
CATSRAGGAQYF
TGTGCCACCAGCAGAGCGGGCGGAGCGCAGTACTTC
>TRBJ2-7|TRBV4-2|TRBD1|many
CASSQEAGGSYEQYF
TGTGCCAGCAGCCAAGAGGCAGGGGGTAGCTACGAGCAGTACTTC
>TRBJ2-2|TRBV28|-|-
CASSPLWGTNTGELFF
TGTGCCAGCAGTCCGTTATGGGGGACGAACACCGGGGAGCTGTTTTTT
>TRBJ2-1|TRBV13|-|few
CASSPWGSSFLDEQFF
TGTGCCAGCAGCCCCTGGGGCAGCAGTTTTTTAGATGAGCAGTTCTTC
>TRBJ2-2|TRBV27|-|few
CASSARTTRFTGELFF
TGTGCCAGCAGTGCCCGGACTACTCGATTCACCGGGGAGCTGTTTTTT
>TRBJ2-3|TRBV12-3/TRBV12-4|TRBD2|many
CASRAGGSTDTQYF
TGTGCCAGCAGGGCGGGAGGGAGCACAGATACGCAGTATTTT
>TRBJ2-4|TRBV12-3/TRBV12-4|TRBD2|many
CASSRGLAGGQGKNIQYF
TGTGCCAGCAGTAGGGGACTAGCGGGGGGGCAGGGCAAAAACATTCAGTACTTC
>TRBJ1-1|TRBV7-9|-|many
CASSLDGINTEAFF
TGTGCCAGCAGCTTAGATGGGATAAACACTGAAGCTTTCTTT
>TRBJ2-5|TRBV3-1|-|many
CASSPSRGRVGETQYF
TGTGCCAGCAGCCCGTCTCGGGGCCGAGTTGGAGAGACCCAGTACTTC
>TRBJ1-2|TRBV18|-|many
CASSPYTEGGYTF
TGTGCCAGCTCTCCATATACTGAGGGTGGCTACACCTTC
>TRBJ2-1|TRBV7-9|-|many
CASSLVPGGYNEQFF
TGTGCCAGCAGCTTAGTACCCGGAGGGTATAATGAGCAGTTCTTC
>TRBJ2-7|TRBV18|TRBD2|-
CASSRTSDIIEQYF
TGTGCCAGCTCACGGACTAGCGACATTATCGAGCAGTACTTC
>TRBJ2-1|TRBV7-9|-|many
CASSPGTNEQFF
TGTGCCAGCAGCCCTGGGACCAATGAGCAGTTCTTC
>TRBJ2-3|TRBV24-1|-|many
CATSLSGTDTQYF
TGTGCCACCTCTTTGAGCGGGACAGATACGCAGTATTTT
>TRBJ1-1|TRBV29-1|-|many
CSAGTLNTEAFF
TGCAGCGCCGGGACACTGAACACTGAAGCTTTCTTT
>TRBJ1-2|TRBV7-9|-|many
CASSESLGGGYTF
TGTGCCAGCAGTGAGAGCCTCGGAGGGGGCTACACCTTC
>TRBJ2-3|TRBV12-3/TRBV12-4|-|many
CASSLVTRVDTQYF
TGTGCCAGCAGTTTAGTTACCCGAGTGGATACGCAGTATTTT
>TRBJ1-5|TRBV20-1|TRBD1|many
CSASTGVGQPQHF
TGCAGTGCGAGTACAGGGGTAGGTCAGCCCCAGCATTTT
>TRBJ2-5|TRBV5-1|-|many
CASSLSVEETQYF
TGCGCCAGCAGCTTGAGTGTGGAAGAGACCCAGTACTTC
>TRBJ2-4|TRBV6-5|-|many
CASSYGDGNIQYF
TGTGCCAGCAGTTATGGTGATGGGAACATTCAGTACTTC
>TRBJ1-5|TRBV7-2|-|many
CASSLGRWRGRIRSNQPQHF
TGTGCCAGCAGCTTAGGGCGGTGGAGGGGCAGGATAAGAAGCAATCAGCCCCAGCATTTT
>TRBJ2-5|TRBV7-6|-|many
CASSFRSQVVGGTQYF
TGTGCCAGCAGCTTTAGGTCCCAGGTTGTCGGTGGCACCCAGTACTTC
>TRBJ2-7|TRBV29-1|-|many
CSVSGTYEQYF
TGCAGCGTTTCTGGCACCTACGAGCAGTACTTC
>TRBJ2-4|TRBV30|-|many
CAWSVRGPDIQYF
TGTGCCTGGAGTGTAAGAGGGCCGGACATTCAGTACTTC
>TRBJ2-1|TRBV12-3/TRBV12-4|-|many
CASSLSVAAYNEQFF
TGTGCCAGCAGTTTATCCGTAGCGGCCTACAATGAGCAGTTCTTC